Shown below are 27 T cell receptor beta chains from a single sample sequenced in a study of cytomegalovirus exposure and HLA in healthy donors. This PCR relied on a set of 60 Vbeta primers and 13 Jbeta primers. Here immunoSEQ multiplex PCR was the method, and the copy in TCRdb shows in-frame clones only, minus some. The data contain 150,000 to 200,000 clones, approximately 71% of them seen just once; the ten biggest clones take up approximately 1.5%. What was sequenced was PBMCs. These TCRs come from a girl aged 5-17 years in good health and CMV-seronegative.

V usage is TRBV5-1 and J usage is TRBJ2-3; TRBD2 agrees at 9 bases. This CDR3 is 19 amino acids long. The V and J ends lost 4 bases and 0 bases, in that order; junction bases with no gene match: 15. The germline V gene encodes CDR1 SGHRS and CDR2 YFSETQ. The CDR3 region has the DNA TGCGCCAGCAGCCAATTAGCGGGGGCCGTTCTCACTAGCACAGATACGCAGTATTTT. Translated, it gives CASSQLAGAVLTSTDTQYF.

CDR3 sequence (DNA): TGCAGCGCCGCCACAGGGGGCATTTACGAGCAGTACTTC. Encoded protein: CSAATGGIYEQYF. The V call is TRBV29-1, the J call TRBJ2-7, with 9 bases fitting TRBD1. The CDR3 contains 13 residues. CDR1 is SQVTM and CDR2 is ANQGSEA in the germline V gene. J lost 4 bases, V lost 7 bases, and 8 bases had no gene match.

The rearrangement uses TRBV29-1 and TRBJ1-2; 8 bases are a match to TRBD1. This CDR3 contains 13 residues. The germline V gene encodes CDR1 SQVTM and CDR2 ANQGSEA. Trimming removed 7 bases from V and 4 bases from J; junction bases left unmatched: 8. The chain's CDR3 is CSGRQGTGYGYTF. The CDR3 DNA reads TGCAGCGGCCGACAGGGGACCGGCTATGGCTACACCTTC.

The chain has TRBV6-5 and TRBJ1-1; TRBD1 matches 11 bases. The V gene end was trimmed by 4 bases and the J gene end by 1 base; junction bases not matched to a gene: 5. Germline V gives CDR1 MNHEY, CDR2 SVGAGI. The length of the CDR3 is 16 residues. CDR3 sequence: CASSSRTGGPNTEAFF. The CDR3 nucleotides read TGTGCCAGCAGTTCGAGGACAGGGGGCCCGAACACTGAAGCTTTCTTT.

On this clone itself: Other nucleotide sequences in the sample specify the same CDR3. The rearrangement links TRBV19 to TRBJ1-1; D gene ambiguous. Germline V gene data show CDR1 as LNHDA and CDR2 as SQIVND (reference sequence). This CDR3 is built from 13 residues. Trimming stripped 3 bases from V and 0 bases from J, with 5 bases between. The CDR3 DNA reads as TGTGCCAGTAGTATCTCAGTGAACACTGAAGCTTTCTTT. It specifies CASSISVNTEAFF. Variable domain in full (rest from reference TRBV19 and TRBJ1-1): DGGITQSPKYLFRKEGQNVTLSCEQNLNHDAMYWYRQDPGQGLRLIYYSQIVNDFQKGDIAEGYSVSREKKESFPLTVTSAQKNPTAFYLCASSISVNTEAFFGQGTRLTVV.

The table lists this clone with a few counts. The gene calls are TRBV11-3 and TRBJ1-1; TRBD1 is a possible D gene (6 bases). In germline, CDR1 is SGHNT, CDR2 YENEEA. The CDR3 is 15 amino acids. Trimming removed 5 bases from V and 0 bases from J, with 13 bases in between. The CDR3, as DNA: TGTGCCAGCAGCGCGACAGGAGGAATGAACACTGAAGCTTTCTTT. As protein: CASSATGGMNTEAFF. The variable domain in full, completed from reference TRBV11-3 and TRBJ1-1, reads EAGVVQSPRYKIIEKKQPVAFWCNPISGHNTLYWYLQNLGQGPELLIRYENEEAVDDSQLPKDRFSAERLKGVDSTLKIQPAELGDSAVYLCASSATGGMNTEAFFGQGTRLTVV.

The chain has TRBV9 and TRBJ2-3, with 12 bases lining up with TRBD2. Looked up from germline, CDR1 is SGDLS and CDR2 is YYNGEE. This CDR3 comprises 16 residues. The V segment lost 2 bases and the J segment 1 base; nucleotides outside the gene matches: 2. The CDR3 sequence: CASSVTSGGRTDTQYF. The CDR3 nucleotides read TGTGCCAGCAGCGTTACTAGCGGGGGGCGCACAGATACGCAGTATTTT. The variable domain in full, with the rest retrieved from reference TRBV9 and TRBJ2-3, is DSGVTQTPKHLITATGQRVTLRCSPRSGDLSVYWYQQSLDQGLQFLIQYYNGEERAKGNILERFSAQQFPDLHSELNLSSLELGDSALYFCASSVTSGGRTDTQYFGPGTRLTVL.

The chain carries TRBV2 and TRBJ2-7, with 8 bases fitting TRBD2. Looked up from germline, CDR1 is SNHLY and CDR2 is FYNNEI. Trimming took 1 base from V and 12 from J; bases not matched to a gene: 5. The CDR3 runs 12 residues. The CDR3 protein is CASSEEIAGTYF. CDR3 sequence (DNA): TGTGCCAGCAGTGAAGAGATAGCGGGGACGTACTTC. The variable domain in full, with the rest retrieved from reference TRBV2 and TRBJ2-7, is EPEVTQTPSHQVTQMGQEVILRCVPISNHLYFYWYRQILGQKVEFLVSFYNNEISEKSEIFDDQFSVERPDGSNFTLKIRSTKLEDSAMYFCASSEEIAGTYFGPGTRLTVT.

V and J are TRBV29-1 and TRBJ2-2, with D unresolved. In germline, CDR1 is SQVTM, CDR2 ANQGSEA. Trimming left V 4 bases short and J 7 bases short, with 10 bases between. There are 12 residues in the CDR3. The CDR3 DNA is TGCAGCGTTGTGAGCCTTTTCGGGGAGCTGTTTTTT. This codes for CSVVSLFGELFF.

This chain joins TRBV5-1 and TRBJ1-1; D gene uncertain. The CDR3 runs to 15 residues. V dropped 1 base and J dropped 1 base, with 11 bases sitting between them. CDR1 and CDR2 (germline): SGHRS, YFSETQ. This chain's CDR3 is CASSLTGNGNTEAFF. CDR3 in DNA: TGCGCCAGCAGCTTGACCGGGAATGGGAACACTGAAGCTTTCTTT.

The chain has TRBV6-5 and TRBJ1-5, with 7 bases lining up with TRBD1. Trimming removed 4 bases from V and 6 bases from J; junction bases left unmatched: 3. In germline, CDR1 is MNHEY, CDR2 SVGAGI. This CDR3 has 13 residues. This chain's CDR3 is CASSFDRAQPQHF. The CDR3 bases are TGTGCCAGCAGTTTTGACAGGGCTCAGCCCCAGCATTTT.

The J gene is TRBJ1-1, the V gene TRBV29-1, with TRBD1 matching 10 bases. CDR1 and CDR2 (germline): SQVTM, ANQGSEA. J gave up 1 base and V 5 bases, and 13 bases lay outside the gene matches. The CDR3 is 17 residues long. CDR3 DNA sequence: TGCAGCGTTTGGTCCCCCGGGACAGGGGCCGGGAACACTGAAGCTTTCTTT. This gives the protein CSVWSPGTGAGNTEAFF.

CDR3 bases: TGTGCCAGCAGCTTTACAGGGGAAGAGACCCAGTACTTC. It translates to CASSFTGEETQYF. The chain recombines TRBV7-6 with TRBJ2-5; TRBD1 agrees at 7 bases. CDR3 size: 13 residues. From germline, CDR1 is SGHVS and CDR2 FNYEAQ. J lost 3 bases, V lost 3 bases, and 1 base had no gene match.

With respect to this clone: A single base separates this from a much larger clone, so it may be a read error. The gene calls are TRBV11-2 and TRBJ1-5, with unresolved D. The CDR3 spans 13 residues. The germline V gene encodes CDR1 SGHAT and CDR2 FQNNGV. With 2 bases removed from V and 2 bases from J, the gap between germline ends came to 4 bases. CDR3 in amino acids: CASSLQGNQPQHF. DNA for the CDR3: TGTGCCAGCAGCTTACAGGGCAATCAGCCCCAGCATTTT. Full variable domain (rest looked up from reference TRBV11-2 and TRBJ1-5): EAGVAQSPRYKIIEKRQSVAFWCNPISGHATLYWYQQILGQGPKLLIQFQNNGVVDDSQLPKDRFSAERLKGVDSTLKIQPAKLEDSAVYLCASSLQGNQPQHFGDGTRLSIL.

This clone was observed a single time. The chain employs TRBV13 and TRBJ1-2; no reliable D call. CDR3 length equals 12 residues. V lost 4 bases to trimming and J lost 8 bases, with 11 bases between them. Germline V gene lookup returns CDR1 PRHDT and CDR2 FYEKMQ (reference sequence). The DNA of the CDR3 is TGTGCCAGCAGCTCTGGAGGGCTGGGCTACACCTTC. It yields the protein CASSSGGLGYTF.

The rearrangement uses TRBV9 and TRBJ2-3; D gene ambiguous. The length of the CDR3 is 15 residues. CDR1 SGDLS and CDR2 YYNGEE come from the germline V gene. Trimming shortened V by 0 bases and J by 5 bases, and 13 bases separated the two germline ends. CDR3 sequence: CASSVAEATGDTQYF. The CDR3 coding sequence is TGTGCCAGCAGCGTAGCTGAGGCCACCGGAGATACGCAGTATTTT.

V is TRBV29-1 and J is TRBJ2-3; D ambiguous. Per the germline V gene, CDR1 is SQVTM and CDR2 is ANQGSEA. Between the trimmed V and J ends, which lost 6 bases and 3 bases, there was a span of 7 bases. The CDR3 has 11 amino acids. As DNA, the CDR3 is TGCAGCGTCTCTATAACAGATACGCAGTATTTT. Protein product: CSVSITDTQYF.

The chain uses TRBV25-1 and TRBJ1-2, with TRBD1 as a possible D gene (5 bases). V dropped 6 bases and J dropped 4 bases, with 12 bases sitting between them. CDR3 length: 13 residues. Looked up from germline, CDR1 is MGHDK and CDR2 is SYGVNS. CDR3 bases: TGTGCCAGCAGCCAGGGAGGCCCCTATGGCTACACCTTC. Translating gives CASSQGGPYGYTF.

This clone was observed a single time. The chain uses TRBV6-1 and TRBJ2-1, with 10 bases aligning to TRBD1. The germline CDR1 and CDR2 sequences are MNHNS and SASEGT. The J segment lost 4 bases and the V segment lost 8 bases, leaving 5 bases of the junction unmatched. CDR3 length: 14 residues. In nucleotides, the CDR3 is TGTGCCAGCTCGACAGGGGGCTCGTACAATGAGCAGTTCTTC. It yields the protein CASSTGGSYNEQFF.

The V and J genes are TRBV2 and TRBJ1-1; weak D call: TRBD1 (6 bases). This CDR3 region has 15 residues. Trimming took 6 bases from V and 6 from J, leaving 20 bases between them. The germline V gene encodes CDR1 SNHLY and CDR2 FYNNEI. CDR3 protein: CASRYDRTAQAEAFF. For the CDR3, the DNA is TGTGCCAGCAGATACGACAGGACAGCCCAGGCTGAAGCTTTCTTT. The entire variable domain, with the rest obtained from reference TRBV2 and TRBJ1-1, is as follows: EPEVTQTPSHQVTQMGQEVILRCVPISNHLYFYWYRQILGQKVEFLVSFYNNEISEKSEIFDDQFSVERPDGSNFTLKIRSTKLEDSAMYFCASRYDRTAQAEAFFGQGTRLTVV.

V gene TRBV10-3 combines with J gene TRBJ2-7; 7 bases match TRBD2. V shed 6 bases, J shed 0 bases, and the junction held 5 bases outside the gene matches. Germline-derived CDR1 and CDR2 are ENHRY and SYGVKD. CDR3 length: 14 amino acids. The CDR3 DNA sequence: TGTGCCATCAGCCCTAGCGGCGTCTCCTACGAGCAGTACTTC. It codes for CAISPSGVSYEQYF.

The V call is TRBV5-1, the J call TRBJ1-1, with a weak D call TRBD1 (6 bases). Germline values: CDR1 SGHRS, CDR2 YFSETQ. The CDR3 length is 13 residues. V lost 4 bases, J lost 4 bases, and 11 bases lay in between. The CDR3 DNA reads as TGCGCCAGCAGCCTTATGGACAGCACTGAAGCTTTCTTT. It yields the protein CASSLMDSTEAFF.

The rearrangement joins TRBV7-8 to TRBJ2-5; D might be TRBD2 (6 bases). This CDR3 spans 11 amino acids. The V end was cut by 4 bases, the J end by 14 bases, with 14 bases between. Germline lookup yields CDR1 SGHVS and CDR2 FQNEAQ. The CDR3, as DNA: TGTGCCAGCAGCTCCCAACTCGGGACTTACTTC. Translation gives CASSSQLGTYF.

The V call is TRBV6-6, the J call TRBJ2-1; 9 bases line up with TRBD2. This CDR3 is built from 14 residues. Germline loops: CDR1 MNHNY, CDR2 SVGAGI (reference sequence). Trimming at V came to 3 bases and at J to 10 bases, leaving 7 bases not matched to a gene. CDR3 sequence: CASSYTSGSREQFF. CDR3 in DNA: TGTGCCAGCAGTTATACTAGCGGGTCACGGGAGCAGTTCTTC.

The chain recombines TRBV1 with TRBJ2-5; TRBD1, the D gene given by the table, was not confirmed from the DNA. TRBV1 is a known pseudogene. The CDR3 totals 15 residues. Here the CDR3 reads CTSSQSEGVEETQYF. CDR3 DNA: TGCACCAGCAGCCAGAGCGAGGGGGTGGAAGAGACCCAGTACTTC.

On this clone itself: At the DNA level, this CDR3 is encoded by other sequences in the same sample as well. The rearrangement uses TRBV7-9 and TRBJ1-1; the match to TRBD1 covers 7 bases. With V trimmed by 5 bases and J by 6 bases, 3 bases remained unmatched. The CDR3 totals 12 residues. Looked up from germline, CDR1 is SEHNR and CDR2 is FQNEAQ (reference sequence). The CDR3 DNA is TGTGCCAGCAGCCTCACAGGGGCTGAAGCTTTCTTT. It codes for CASSLTGAEAFF.

This clone was picked up one time. The chain employs TRBV27 and TRBJ2-7; 12 nucleotides match TRBD2. CDR3 length: 15 residues. Per germline, CDR1 MNHEY and CDR2 SMNVEV (reference sequence). With V trimmed by 5 bases and J by 6 bases, 8 bases remained unmatched. CDR3 in DNA: TGTGCCAGCAGTCCCGGACTAGCGGGGTTACGCGAGCAGTACTTC. It translates to CASSPGLAGLREQYF.